This T cell receptor beta chain was documented in a study of vaccination and CD4 T cells after COVID-19. Study details: Overlapping spike peptides served as the stimulus for the cells. These peptides came from SARS-CoV-2 and from the common cold coronaviruses HCoV-NL63, HCoV-OC43 and HCoV-229E. Study results and caveats: Post-vaccination reactive clonotypes (median around 40) did not differ significantly from post-infection (about 21).

CDR3 length equals 14 residues. V was clipped by 4 bases and J by 9 bases; unmatched bases: 8. Looked up from germline, CDR1 is SEHNR and CDR2 is FQNEAQ (reference sequence). Treatment defined: roughly ten-day PBMC culture with coronavirus spike peptide pools or control peptides (ViraFEST assay). The ViraFEST method relied on peptide pools to expand antigen-specific T cells, followed by TCR sequencing. With the Oncomine TCR Beta short-read assay, DNA from cultured CD4+ T cells was sequenced. TCRdb re-analysed the PCR reads in MiXCR, keeping a single row per CDR3 protein. The table shows around 10,000 distinct CDR3 sequences, with about 42% occurring only once. Of note for this clonotype: What it recognizes is unknown.

The sample taken for sequencing was CD4+ T cells from blood, cultured in vitro. V is TRBV7-9 and J is TRBJ2-1; 8 bases map to TRBD2. The sequence was obtained from a human donor who had recovered from COVID-19. The CDR3 sequence is CASSSGRVLREQFF. The CDR3 coding sequence is TGTGCCAGCAGCTCCGGGAGGGTTTTGCGTGAGCAGTTCTTC.